These 10 T cell receptor beta chains were sequenced from one sample in a study of T cells in Graves' hyperthyroidism and ophthalmopathy. Amplification targeted TCR beta CDR3 regions from RNA transcripts. TCR CDR3 regions were first amplified by RT-PCR with HTBI primers. TCRdb recomputed calls from the multiplex PCR reads with MiXCR, one row per CDR3 protein. The sample lists 450,000 to 550,000 distinct CDR3 sequences; around 22% were seen once. The sample comprised blood. These receptors were obtained from a woman aged 25 to 45 with Graves' ophthalmopathy.

This chain uses TRBV6-1 with TRBJ1-1, with no clear D. This CDR3 region has 14 residues. CDR1 and CDR2 (germline): MNHNS, SASEGT. Trimming took off 5 bases at V and 0 bases at J, with 10 bases between the two ends. CDR3: CASSRRHMNTEAFF. CDR3 nucleotides: TGTGCCAGCAGTCGACGGCACATGAACACTGAAGCTTTCTTT.

Many counts were recorded for this clonotype. This rearrangement joins TRBV11-2 to TRBJ2-7; the match to TRBD2 covers 7 bases. V shed 0 bases, J shed 0 bases, and the junction held 8 bases outside the gene matches. Germline V lookup: CDR1 SGHAT, CDR2 FQNNGV. The CDR3 is 17 residues long. The CDR3 DNA is TGTGCCAGCAGCTTAGATCTCCCTACTAGCGTCTCCTACGAGCAGTACTTC. Translated: CASSLDLPTSVSYEQYF.

The table lists this clonotype with a few counts. The chain combines TRBV7-2 with TRBJ1-1; no firm D call. The CDR3 covers 14 residues. Trimming stripped 4 bases from V and 0 bases from J, with 9 bases between. The V gene's germline CDR1 is SGHTA and CDR2 FQGNSA. This chain's CDR3 is CASSSDMLNTEAFF. CDR3 in DNA: TGTGCCAGCAGCTCCGACATGTTGAACACTGAAGCTTTCTTT.

A few counts support this clonotype. V usage is TRBV7-3 and J usage is TRBJ2-2; 8 nucleotides align to TRBD1. This CDR3 spans 20 amino acids. J gave up 7 bases and V 5 bases, and 24 bases lay outside the gene matches. Germline lookup yields CDR1 SGHTA and CDR2 FQGTGA. The CDR3 region is CASSRILGTGQGGGNGELFF. CDR3 in DNA: TGTGCCAGCAGCCGCATACTCGGGACAGGACAGGGCGGCGGGAACGGGGAGCTGTTTTTT.

This clonotype showed up many times. The chain combines TRBV12-3 or TRBV12-4 with TRBJ1-2, with 7 bases that match TRBD1. The length of the CDR3 is 15 residues. V lost 1 base to trimming and J lost 4 bases; unmatched junction nucleotides: 6. CDR3 in DNA: TGTGCCAGCAGTTTAGACCTAGGACAGGTCTATGGCTACACCTTC. Protein product: CASSLDLGQVYGYTF.

This chain links TRBV19 with TRBJ1-1; D is undetermined. The CDR3 runs 12 residues. Trimming shortened V by 5 bases and J by 4 bases, and 8 bases separated the two germline ends. CDR1 is LNHDA and CDR2 is SQIVND in the germline V gene (reference sequence). The CDR3 nucleotides read TGTGCCAGTAGTCAAGCCTTCACTGAAGCTTTCTTT. Amino acid sequence: CASSQAFTEAFF.

There are many counts of this clonotype. The chain couples TRBV27 to TRBJ1-2; D not resolved. The CDR3 has 15 amino acids. CDR1 MNHEY and CDR2 SMNVEV come from the germline V gene (reference sequence). Trimming shortened V by 5 bases and J by 7 bases, and 20 bases separated the two germline ends. The DNA for the CDR3 is TGTGCCAGCAGTGGAAGACAAGCTTTTTATAGTGGCTACACCTTC. Translation gives CASSGRQAFYSGYTF.

The table lists this clonotype with a few counts. The chain combines TRBV12-3 or TRBV12-4 with TRBJ1-2; 11 nucleotides agree with TRBD1. V shed 6 bases, J shed 12 bases, and the junction held 6 bases outside the gene matches. CDR3 length equals 12 residues. Here the CDR3 DNA reads TGTGCCAGCAGCCTGGGACAGGGGGTACACACCTTC. Its translation: CASSLGQGVHTF.

In this sample, this clonotype turned up many times. The rearrangement joins TRBV24-1 to TRBJ1-2, with 8 bases identical to TRBD1. V lost 4 bases to trimming and J lost 7 bases; unmatched junction nucleotides: 7. The CDR3 runs to 14 residues. The germline V gene has CDR1 KGHDR and CDR2 SFDVKD. The CDR3 sequence: CATSDLDRDIGYTF. CDR3 sequence (DNA): TGTGCCACCAGTGACCTGGACAGGGACATTGGCTACACCTTC.

This clonotype was counted only a few times. The V gene is TRBV19, the J gene TRBJ2-7; 10 nucleotides agree with TRBD1. This CDR3 is built from 18 residues. Germline assignment: CDR1 LNHDA and CDR2 SQIVND (reference sequence). V lost 2 bases to trimming and J lost 0 bases; unmatched junction nucleotides: 10. CDR3 bases: TGTGCCAGTAGTATAACGGGACAGGGGCTTGGTCCCTCCTACGAGCAGTACTTC. Translation gives CASSITGQGLGPSYEQYF.